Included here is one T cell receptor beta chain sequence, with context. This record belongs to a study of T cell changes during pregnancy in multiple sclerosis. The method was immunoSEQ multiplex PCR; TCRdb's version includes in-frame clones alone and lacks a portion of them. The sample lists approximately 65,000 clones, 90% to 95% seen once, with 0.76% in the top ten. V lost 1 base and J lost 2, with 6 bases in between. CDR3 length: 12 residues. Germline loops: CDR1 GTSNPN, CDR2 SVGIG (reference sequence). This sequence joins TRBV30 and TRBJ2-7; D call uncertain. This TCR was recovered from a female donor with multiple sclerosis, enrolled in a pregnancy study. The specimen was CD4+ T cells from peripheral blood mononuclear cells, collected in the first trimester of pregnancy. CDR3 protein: CAWSGLPYEQYF. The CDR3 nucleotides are TGTGCCTGGAGTGGACTGCCCTACGAGCAGTACTTC.